This TCR beta chain was recovered during a study of blood T cell repertoires in COVID-19. Overall study context: The United States, Italy and Spain were the sources of the acute and convalescent COVID-19 samples. The analysed material was cDNA or gDNA that came from T cells, B-cell-depleted T cells, or PBMCs.

The V gene lost 1 base and the J gene lost 10 bases, with 10 bases spanning the gap. The CDR3 sequence is 12 residues long. Germline values: CDR1 SNHLY, CDR2 FYNNEI. Authors' methods: Reference gene primer amplification yielded estimated nucleated cell counts. The data were produced by immunoSEQ multiplex PCR, yet TCRdb's version contains in-frame clones alone and is incomplete. That table is the source of V, J and clone size, and D and trimming were worked out from the DNA. Of around 280,000 clones in the sample, more than 75% were seen once. This TCR came from a woman in her 30s who had recovered from COVID-19. The specimen was peripheral blood. The chain uses TRBV2 and TRBJ1-2; the D is unclear. The CDR3 DNA sequence: TGTGCCAGCAGTGAAGTGCGGACTTTCTACACCTTC. The encoded protein is CASSEVRTFYTF. The full variable domain, rest sourced from reference TRBV2 and TRBJ1-2, is EPEVTQTPSHQVTQMGQEVILRCVPISNHLYFYWYRQILGQKVEFLVSFYNNEISEKSEIFDDQFSVERPDGSNFTLKIRSTKLEDSAMYFCASSEVRTFYTFGSGTRLTVV.